This is a list of T cell receptor beta chains from one sample in a study of early T cells in non-severe SARS-CoV-2 infection. Each CDR3 protein is one row after TCRdb ran MiXCR on the 5' RACE reads. Of 70,000 to 90,000 distinct CDR3 sequences listed, approximately 10% are singletons. Material for sequencing was whole blood. The receptors derive from an adult who was a healthcare worker with PCR-confirmed SARS-CoV-2 infection or an uninfected control (not recorded which). The CDR3 runs from the conserved cysteine through the conserved F or W. D genes are given only for firm matches. The size field is filled for only some rows; it gives once, few, many or a size class.

d_call j_call v_call clone_size cdr3_nt cdr3_aa
NA TRBJ1-1 TRBV6-5 NA TGTGCCAGCAGTTTCCGGGACGGTCTCATGAACACTGAAGCTTTCTTT CASSFRDGLMNTEAFF
NA TRBJ1-2 TRBV4-1 few TGCGCCAGCAGCCAAGTACGGGGAGGTGGCTACACCTTC CASSQVRGGGYTF
NA TRBJ2-2 TRBV9 many TGTGCCAGCAGCGTAGCGGCCACCGGGGAGCTGTTTTTT CASSVAATGELFF
NA TRBJ2-2 TRBV20-1 few TGCAGTGCTAGAGACAGGGGATGGGTCGGGGAGCTGTTTTTT CSARDRGWVGELFF
NA TRBJ1-5 TRBV20-1 many TGCAGTGCTAGAGACAGGAGCGGCCCCGATCAGCCCCAGCATTTT CSARDRSGPDQPQHF
NA TRBJ2-2 TRBV4-2 few TGTGCCAGCAGCCAAGATCGGGTCAGCGCCGGGGAGCTGTTTTTT CASSQDRVSAGELFF
NA TRBJ2-7 TRBV3-1 few TGTGCCAGCAGCCGTGCCGCTACCTACGAGCAGTACTTC CASSRAATYEQYF
TRBD2 TRBJ2-5 TRBV6-2/TRBV6-3 many TGTGCCAGCAGTGGGACTAGACAAGAGACCCAGTACTTC CASSGTRQETQYF
NA TRBJ1-1 TRBV7-9 many TGTGCCAGCAGCCCCGAGGCGAGGGGCACTGAAGCTTTCTTT CASSPEARGTEAFF
TRBD1 TRBJ2-5 TRBV7-2 NA TGTGCCAGCAGCCCCGGGACAGCGCTACAAGAGACCCAGTACTTC CASSPGTALQETQYF
NA TRBJ1-4 TRBV4-3 many TGCGCCAGCAGCCGAGGGGTAACTAATGAAAAACTGTTTTTT CASSRGVTNEKLFF
TRBD1 TRBJ1-6 TRBV25-1 few TGTGCCAGCAGACCCATGACAGGGGCGTTTTCACCCCTCCACTTT CASRPMTGAFSPLHF
TRBD1 TRBJ1-2 TRBV5-1 many TGCGCCAGCAGCCCAGGGACAGGGTCCTATGGCTACACCTTC CASSPGTGSYGYTF
NA TRBJ2-7 TRBV7-7 many TGTGCTAGCAGCACGGGGGGCCTCGACGAGCAGTACTTC CASSTGGLDEQYF
NA TRBJ2-1 TRBV10-3 NA TGTGCCATCATGGGGCCCACCTACAATGAGCAGTTCTTC CAIMGPTYNEQFF
NA TRBJ1-1 TRBV27 many TGTGCCAGCAGTGGTGGCCCTGAAGCTTTCTTT CASSGGPEAFF
NA TRBJ1-2 TRBV3-1 many TGTGCCAGCAGCCAAGGGAGGGTTGGCTACACCTTC CASSQGRVGYTF
TRBD1 TRBJ1-6 TRBV29-1 NA TGCAGCGCCAAACAGGGGTTTTACTCACCCCTCCACTTT CSAKQGFYSPLHF
NA TRBJ1-5 TRBV6-2/TRBV6-3 many TGTGCCAGCACAGAGCCCGATCAGCCCCAGCATTTT CASTEPDQPQHF
NA TRBJ2-5 TRBV12-3/TRBV12-4 many TGTGCCAGCAGTGACACGTTACAAGAGACCCAGTACTTC CASSDTLQETQYF
NA TRBJ1-5 TRBV6-6 few TGTGCCAGCAGTTTGGGGGCCGATCAGCCCCAGCATTTT CASSLGADQPQHF
NA TRBJ1-1 TRBV2 NA TGTGCCAGCAGGCCCGGGAGTTTGAACACTGAAGCTTTCTTT CASRPGSLNTEAFF
NA TRBJ2-7 TRBV11-2 NA TGTGCCAGCAGCTTAGCCCCCGACTTAGCCTACGAGCAGTACTTC CASSLAPDLAYEQYF
NA TRBJ2-6 TRBV11-2 many TGTGCCAGCAGCTTAGACGGGATTGGGGCCAACGTCCTGACTTTC CASSLDGIGANVLTF
NA TRBJ1-5 TRBV20-1 many TGCAGTGCTAGAGATAGCGGGGATCAGCCCCAGCATTTT CSARDSGDQPQHF
TRBD2 TRBJ2-3 TRBV5-1 few TGCGCCAGCAGCTTGTGGGCTAGCGGGCCCACGCTTCGCACAGATACGCAGTATTTT CASSLWASGPTLRTDTQYF
TRBD1 TRBJ2-5 TRBV3-1 many TGTGCCAGCAGCCAAGAGAGGAGGGGACAGGGGGTTCAGCGGCCTCAAGAGACCCAGTACTTC CASSQERRGQGVQRPQETQYF
NA TRBJ2-3 TRBV9 NA TGTGCCAGCAGCGTAGCGGGAGAGAGCACAGATACGCAGTATTTT CASSVAGESTDTQYF
NA TRBJ1-2 TRBV6-2/TRBV6-3 NA TGTGCCAGCAAAGGTGGTAACTATGGCTACACCTTC CASKGGNYGYTF
NA TRBJ2-4 TRBV10-3 many TGTGCCATCAGTGATCTGACGGGTGACATTCAGTACTTC CAISDLTGDIQYF
NA TRBJ1-1 TRBV6-5 NA TGTGCCAGCACCTCGACCACAGGGACTGAAGCTTTCTTC CASTSTTGTEAFF
NA TRBJ1-2 TRBV3-1 many TGTGCCAGCAGCCAAGATGCGGGGAAACGTGGCTACACCTTC CASSQDAGKRGYTF
NA TRBJ2-7 TRBV27 few TGTGCCAGCAGTTTACAGGGGCGGGGCTACGAGCAGTACTTC CASSLQGRGYEQYF
NA TRBJ1-1 TRBV5-5 NA TGTGCCAGCAGCTTGTTCGACACAAAGGTTGAAGCTTTCTTT CASSLFDTKVEAFF
NA TRBJ2-4 TRBV29-1 few TGCAGCGTTGAGGGGGCGGCGGTAGCCAAAAACATTCAGTACTTC CSVEGAAVAKNIQYF
NA TRBJ2-3 TRBV5-1 many TGCGCCAGCAGCTTGGCGACGGGGGCTAGCACAGATACGCAGTATTTT CASSLATGASTDTQYF
NA TRBJ1-3 TRBV18 few TGTGCCAGCTCACTCGGCACGCCAAGCTCTGGAAACACCATATATTTT CASSLGTPSSGNTIYF
NA TRBJ2-1 TRBV5-6 NA TGTGCCAGCAGTCGCACAGGCCCGAGCAATGAGCAGTTCTTC CASSRTGPSNEQFF
NA TRBJ1-6 TRBV2 many TGTGCCAGCAGTGAAGTCGGCAGTTCTCGTTCACCCCTCCACTTT CASSEVGSSRSPLHF
NA TRBJ2-5 TRBV13 NA TGTGCCAGCGGGACAACATGGGAGACCCAGTACTTC CASGTTWETQYF
NA TRBJ1-1 TRBV2 NA TGTGCCAGCAGTGAAGAGCTGACGAACACTGAAGCTTTCTTT CASSEELTNTEAFF